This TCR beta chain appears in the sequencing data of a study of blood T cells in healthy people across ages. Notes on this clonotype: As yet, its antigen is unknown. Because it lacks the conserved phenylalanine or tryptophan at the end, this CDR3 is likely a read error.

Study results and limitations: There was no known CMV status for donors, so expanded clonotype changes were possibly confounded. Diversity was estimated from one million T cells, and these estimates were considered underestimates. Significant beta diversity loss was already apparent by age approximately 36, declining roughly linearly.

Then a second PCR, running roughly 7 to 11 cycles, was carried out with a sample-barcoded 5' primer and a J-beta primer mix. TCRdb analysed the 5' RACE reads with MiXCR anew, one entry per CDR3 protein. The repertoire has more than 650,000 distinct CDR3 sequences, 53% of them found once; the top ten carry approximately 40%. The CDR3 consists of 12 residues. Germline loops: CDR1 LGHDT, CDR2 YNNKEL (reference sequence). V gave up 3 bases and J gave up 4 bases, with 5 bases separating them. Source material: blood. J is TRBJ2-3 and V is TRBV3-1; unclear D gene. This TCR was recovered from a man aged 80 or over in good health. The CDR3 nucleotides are TGTGCCAGCAGCCATGGCCCAGATACGCAGTATTTA. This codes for CASSHGPDTQYL.